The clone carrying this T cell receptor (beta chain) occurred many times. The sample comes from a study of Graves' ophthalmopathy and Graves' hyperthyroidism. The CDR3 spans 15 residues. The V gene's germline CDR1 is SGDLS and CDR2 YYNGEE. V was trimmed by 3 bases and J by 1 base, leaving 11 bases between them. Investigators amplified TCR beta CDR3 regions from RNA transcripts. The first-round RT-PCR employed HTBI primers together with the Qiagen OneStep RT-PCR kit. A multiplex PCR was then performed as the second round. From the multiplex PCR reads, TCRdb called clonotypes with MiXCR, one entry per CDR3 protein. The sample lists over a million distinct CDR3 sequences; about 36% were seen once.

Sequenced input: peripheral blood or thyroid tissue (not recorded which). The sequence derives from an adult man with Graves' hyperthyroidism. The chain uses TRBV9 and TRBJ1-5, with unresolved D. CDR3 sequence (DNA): TGTGCCAGCAGCGCCTTCGATGGAAGCAATCAGCCCCAGCATTTT. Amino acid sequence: CASSAFDGSNQPQHF.